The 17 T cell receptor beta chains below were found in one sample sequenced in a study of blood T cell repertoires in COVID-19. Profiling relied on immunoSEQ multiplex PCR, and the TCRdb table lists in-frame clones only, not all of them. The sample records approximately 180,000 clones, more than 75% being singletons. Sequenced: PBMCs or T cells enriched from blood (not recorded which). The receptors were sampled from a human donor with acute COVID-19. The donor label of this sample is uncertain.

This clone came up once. The CDR3 DNA is TGTGCCAGCAGTTTAGCGGGACAGTACAATGAGCAGTTCTTC. As protein: CASSLAGQYNEQFF. V and J are TRBV27 and TRBJ2-1; tentatively, D is TRBD1 (7 bases). V dropped 2 bases and J dropped 4 bases, with 9 bases sitting between them. Per the germline V gene, CDR1 is MNHEY and CDR2 is SMNVEV (reference sequence). The CDR3 length is 14 residues.

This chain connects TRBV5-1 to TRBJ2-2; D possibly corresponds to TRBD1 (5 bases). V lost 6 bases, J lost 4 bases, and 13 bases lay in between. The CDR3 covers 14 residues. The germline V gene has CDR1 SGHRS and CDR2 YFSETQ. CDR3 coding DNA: TGCGCCAGCACCGAAGGGGATGGCACCGGGGAGCTGTTTTTT. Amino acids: CASTEGDGTGELFF.

The CDR3 sequence is CASSRGTSRSYEQYF. The CDR3 coding sequence is TGTGCCAGCAGCCGAGGGACTTCCCGCTCCTACGAGCAGTACTTC. The chain is built from TRBV6-5 and TRBJ2-7; perhaps TRBD2 as D (6 bases). The CDR3 runs 15 residues. Deletions cut 6 bases from V and 0 bases from J, with 15 bases between. The germline V gene encodes CDR1 MNHEY and CDR2 SVGAGI.

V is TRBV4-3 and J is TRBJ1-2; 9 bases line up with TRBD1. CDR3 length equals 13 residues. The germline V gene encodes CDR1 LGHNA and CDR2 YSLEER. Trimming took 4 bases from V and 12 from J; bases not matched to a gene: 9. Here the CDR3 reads CASSRGTGREHTF. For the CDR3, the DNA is TGCGCCAGCAGCCGAGGGACAGGGCGGGAACACACCTTC.

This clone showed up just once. CDR3: CASSLGINRGPNNEKLFF. CDR3 sequence (DNA): TGTGCCAGCAGCTTAGGGATTAACAGGGGGCCGAATAATGAAAAACTGTTTTTT. This chain joins TRBV7-2 and TRBJ1-4; 9 nucleotides match TRBD1. CDR3 length: 18 residues. Germline CDR1 reads SGHTA; CDR2 reads FQGNSA. The ends lost 1 base at V and 4 bases at J; junction bases unmatched: 10.

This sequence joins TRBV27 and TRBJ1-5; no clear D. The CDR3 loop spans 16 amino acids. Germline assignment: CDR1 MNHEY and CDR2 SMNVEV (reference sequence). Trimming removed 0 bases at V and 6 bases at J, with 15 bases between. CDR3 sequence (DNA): TGTGCCAGCAGTTTATCGGGCTTTCGGGGTGTTCAGCCCCAGCATTTT. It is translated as CASSLSGFRGVQPQHF.

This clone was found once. The CDR3 nucleotides are TGTGCCAGCAGCTTCGGGACAGGGGGCGCGCATATCTCCTACGAGCAGTACTTC. Translation: CASSFGTGGAHISYEQYF. This chain links TRBV7-8 with TRBJ2-7; the match to TRBD1 covers 12 bases. The CDR3 is 18 amino acids. Germline CDR1 is SGHVS and CDR2 is FQNEAQ. Germline trimming cut 3 bases from V and 0 bases from J; bases unmatched to any gene: 9.

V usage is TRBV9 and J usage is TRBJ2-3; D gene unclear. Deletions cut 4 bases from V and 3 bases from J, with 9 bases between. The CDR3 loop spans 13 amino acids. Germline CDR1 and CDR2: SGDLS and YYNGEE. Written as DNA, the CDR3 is TGTGCCAGCAGCACAAGAGGTACAGATACGCAGTATTTT. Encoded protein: CASSTRGTDTQYF.

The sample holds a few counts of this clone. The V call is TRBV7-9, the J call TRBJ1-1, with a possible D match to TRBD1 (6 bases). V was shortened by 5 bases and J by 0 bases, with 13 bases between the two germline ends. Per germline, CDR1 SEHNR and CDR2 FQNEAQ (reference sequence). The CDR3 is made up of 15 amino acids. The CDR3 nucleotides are TGTGCCAGCAGCGAGGGACATAATTTGAACACTGAAGCTTTCTTT. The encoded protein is CASSEGHNLNTEAFF.

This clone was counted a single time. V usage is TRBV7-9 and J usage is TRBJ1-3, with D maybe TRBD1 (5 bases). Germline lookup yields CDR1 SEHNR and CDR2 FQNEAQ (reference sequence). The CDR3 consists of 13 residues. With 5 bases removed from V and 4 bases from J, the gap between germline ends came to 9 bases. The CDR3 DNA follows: TGTGCCAGCAGCCCCCAGGGAGGAAACACCATATATTTT. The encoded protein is CASSPQGGNTIYF.

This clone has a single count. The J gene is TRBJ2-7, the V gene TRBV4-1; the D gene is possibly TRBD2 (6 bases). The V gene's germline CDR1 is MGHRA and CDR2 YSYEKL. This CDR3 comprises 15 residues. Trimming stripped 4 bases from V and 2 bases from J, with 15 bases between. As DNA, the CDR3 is TGCGCCAGCAGCCGAAAGGTCGGGGGTACCTACGAGCAGTACTTC. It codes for CASSRKVGGTYEQYF.

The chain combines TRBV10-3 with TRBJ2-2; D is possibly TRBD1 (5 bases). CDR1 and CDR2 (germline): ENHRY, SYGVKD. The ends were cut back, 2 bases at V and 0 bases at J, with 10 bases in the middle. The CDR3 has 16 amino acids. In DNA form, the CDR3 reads TGTGCCATCAGTGAGGGCGACAGAGCGAACACCGGGGAGCTGTTTTTT. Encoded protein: CAISEGDRANTGELFF.

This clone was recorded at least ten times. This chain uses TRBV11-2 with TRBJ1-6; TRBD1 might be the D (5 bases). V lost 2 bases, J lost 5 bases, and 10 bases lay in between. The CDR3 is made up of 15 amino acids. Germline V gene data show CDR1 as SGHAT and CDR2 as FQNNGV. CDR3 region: CASSLTQGHNSPLHF. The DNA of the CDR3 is TGTGCCAGCAGCTTAACGCAGGGCCATAATTCACCCCTCCACTTT.

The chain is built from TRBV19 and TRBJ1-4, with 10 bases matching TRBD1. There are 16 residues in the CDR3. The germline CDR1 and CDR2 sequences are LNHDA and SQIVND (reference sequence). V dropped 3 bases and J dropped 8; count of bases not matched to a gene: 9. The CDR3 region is CASSMGPGQGKEKLFF. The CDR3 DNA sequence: TGTGCCAGTAGTATGGGGCCGGGACAGGGGAAAGAAAAACTGTTTTTT. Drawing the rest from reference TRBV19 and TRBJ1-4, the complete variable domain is DGGITQSPKYLFRKEGQNVTLSCEQNLNHDAMYWYRQDPGQGLRLIYYSQIVNDFQKGDIAEGYSVSREKKESFPLTVTSAQKNPTAFYLCASSMGPGQGKEKLFFGSGTQLSVL.

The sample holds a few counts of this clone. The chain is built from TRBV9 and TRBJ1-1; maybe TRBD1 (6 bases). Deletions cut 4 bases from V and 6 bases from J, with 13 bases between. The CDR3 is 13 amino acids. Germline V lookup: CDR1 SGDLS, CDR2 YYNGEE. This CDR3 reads CASSPYRDAEAFF. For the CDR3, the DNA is TGTGCCAGCAGCCCGTACAGGGACGCTGAAGCTTTCTTT.

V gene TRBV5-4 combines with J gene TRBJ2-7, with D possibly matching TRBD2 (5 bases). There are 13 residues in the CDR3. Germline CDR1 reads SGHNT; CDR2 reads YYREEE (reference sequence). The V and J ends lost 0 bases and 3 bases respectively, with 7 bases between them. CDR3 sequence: CASSLAGSYEQYF. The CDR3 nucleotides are TGTGCCAGCAGCTTGGCGGGAAGCTACGAGCAGTACTTC. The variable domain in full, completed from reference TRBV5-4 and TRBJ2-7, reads ETGVTQSPTHLIKTRGQQVTLRCSSQSGHNTVSWYQQALGQGPQFIFQYYREEENGRGNFPPRFSGLQFPNYSSELNVNALELDDSALYLCASSLAGSYEQYFGPGTRLTVT.

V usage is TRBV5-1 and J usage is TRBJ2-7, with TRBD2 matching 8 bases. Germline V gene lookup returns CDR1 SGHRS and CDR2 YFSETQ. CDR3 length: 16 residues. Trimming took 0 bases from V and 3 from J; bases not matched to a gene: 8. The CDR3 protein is CASSLGGLAGGYEQYF. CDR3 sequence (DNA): TGCGCCAGCAGCTTGGGGGGGCTAGCGGGCGGCTACGAGCAGTACTTC.